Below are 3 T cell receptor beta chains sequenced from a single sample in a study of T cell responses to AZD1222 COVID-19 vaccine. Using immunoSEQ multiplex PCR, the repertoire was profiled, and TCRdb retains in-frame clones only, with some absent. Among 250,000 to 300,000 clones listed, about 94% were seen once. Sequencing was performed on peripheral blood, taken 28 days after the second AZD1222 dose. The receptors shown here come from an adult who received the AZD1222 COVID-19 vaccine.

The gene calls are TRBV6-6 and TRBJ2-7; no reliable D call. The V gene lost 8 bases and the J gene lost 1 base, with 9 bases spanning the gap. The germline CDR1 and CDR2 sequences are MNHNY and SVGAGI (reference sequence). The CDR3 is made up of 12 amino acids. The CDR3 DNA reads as TGTGCCAGCCGACCCCAGTCCTACGAGCAGTACTTC. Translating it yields CASRPQSYEQYF.

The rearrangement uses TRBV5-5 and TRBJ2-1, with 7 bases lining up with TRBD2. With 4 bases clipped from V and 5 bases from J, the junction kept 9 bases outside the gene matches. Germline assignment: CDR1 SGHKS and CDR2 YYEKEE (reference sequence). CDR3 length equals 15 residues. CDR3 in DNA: TGTGCCAGCAGCCTGGGGGGGAGCGGGCACAATGAGCAGTTCTTC. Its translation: CASSLGGSGHNEQFF.

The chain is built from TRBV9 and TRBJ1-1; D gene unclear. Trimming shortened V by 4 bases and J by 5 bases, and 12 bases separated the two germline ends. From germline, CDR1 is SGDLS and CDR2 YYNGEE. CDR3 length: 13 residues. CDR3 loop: CASSPRRGTEAFF. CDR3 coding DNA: TGTGCCAGCAGCCCTCGAAGAGGGACTGAAGCTTTCTTT.